This T cell receptor beta chain was recovered during a study of T cells in localized non-small cell lung cancer. TCRdb's copy holds only in-frame clones and misses some; the assay was immunoSEQ multiplex PCR. The sample lists some 64,000 clones; roughly 90% were seen once. The CDR3 runs to 14 residues. V shed 4 bases, J shed 5 bases, and the junction held 6 bases outside the gene matches. Germline V lookup: CDR1 SGHRS, CDR2 YFSETQ. The receptor was isolated from a woman aged 35 to 75 with stage I lung adenocarcinoma. The material sequenced was peripheral blood, taken before any cancer treatment. This sequence joins TRBV5-1 and TRBJ2-7; 10 nucleotides agree with TRBD1. In DNA form, the CDR3 reads TGCGCCAGCAGCCCCCGGGACAGGGGAGACGAGCAGTACTTC. Its translation: CASSPRDRGDEQYF.